This TCR beta chain was identified during a study of blood T cell repertoires in COVID-19. Background on the study: Acute and convalescent COVID-19 specimens originated in the United States, Italy and Spain.

Germline CDR1 MNHEY, CDR2 SMNVEV (reference sequence). The CDR3 length is 15 residues. With 1 base removed from V and 7 bases from J, the gap between germline ends came to 11 bases. Method: immunoSEQ multiplex PCR; TCRdb's copy keeps in-frame clones and lacks some. The sample carries around 250,000 clones, roughly 90% recorded once. The sequence derives from a woman in her sixties or seventies with COVID-19, enrolled during active disease. The chain carries TRBV27 and TRBJ1-6; D perhaps matches TRBD1 (6 bases). The sample taken for sequencing was peripheral blood. CDR3 DNA: TGTGCCAGCAGTTTATACAGGGTAGGAAATTCACCCCTCCACTTT. Encoded protein: CASSLYRVGNSPLHF.